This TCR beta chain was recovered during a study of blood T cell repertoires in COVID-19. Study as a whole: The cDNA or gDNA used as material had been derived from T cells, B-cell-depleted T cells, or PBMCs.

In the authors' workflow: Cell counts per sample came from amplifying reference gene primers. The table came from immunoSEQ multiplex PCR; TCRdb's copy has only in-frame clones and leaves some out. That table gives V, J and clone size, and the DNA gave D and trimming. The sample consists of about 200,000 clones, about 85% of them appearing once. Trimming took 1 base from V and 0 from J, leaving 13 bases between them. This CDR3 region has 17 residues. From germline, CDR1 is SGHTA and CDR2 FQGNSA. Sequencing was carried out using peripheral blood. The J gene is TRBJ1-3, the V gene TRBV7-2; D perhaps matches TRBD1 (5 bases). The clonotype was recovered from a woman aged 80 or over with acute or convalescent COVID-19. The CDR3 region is CASSLVQGASSGNTIYF. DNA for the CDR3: TGTGCCAGCAGCTTAGTTCAGGGCGCGAGCTCTGGAAACACCATATATTTT. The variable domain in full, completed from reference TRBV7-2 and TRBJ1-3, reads GAGVSQSPSNKVTEKGKDVELRCDPISGHTALYWYRQSLGQGLEFLIYFQGNSAPDKSGLPSDRFSAERTGGSVSTLTIQRTQQEDSAVYLCASSLVQGASSGNTIYFGEGSWLTVV.